This entry lists 23 T cell receptor beta chains sequenced from one sample in a study of control samples from healthy donors and cancer patients. Clones were sequenced by immunoSEQ multiplex PCR, and TCRdb holds only the in-frame ones, with some missing. The sample lists about 51,000 clones, 85% to 90% seen once, with roughly 42% in the top ten. Material: PBMCs. The source is a man between 45 and 60 years old with head and neck cancer.

The chain couples TRBV7-2 to TRBJ2-1; 8 nucleotides agree with TRBD1. The CDR3 totals 16 residues. CDR1 is SGHTA and CDR2 is FQGNSA in the germline V gene. J was trimmed by 0 bases and V by 2 bases; bases with no gene match: 3. This CDR3 is CASSLRGQASYNEQFF. The CDR3 region has the DNA TGTGCCAGCAGCTTACGGGGACAGGCCTCCTACAATGAGCAGTTCTTC.

The chain combines TRBV6-6 with TRBJ2-1; 9 nucleotides agree with TRBD2. Germline V gene lookup returns CDR1 MNHNY and CDR2 SVGAGI (reference sequence). CDR3 length: 14 amino acids. Trimming cost V 8 bases and J 1 base; bases outside gene matches: 3. CDR3 sequence (DNA): TGTGCCAGCCGTAGCGGGAGATCCTACAATGAGCAGTTCTTC. Its translation is CASRSGRSYNEQFF.

The gene calls are TRBV5-1 and TRBJ2-5; 7 bases line up with TRBD2. With V trimmed by 3 bases and J by 3 bases, 5 bases remained unmatched. Per the germline V gene, CDR1 is SGHRS and CDR2 is YFSETQ. The CDR3 loop spans 14 amino acids. The DNA of the CDR3 is TGCGCCAGCAGCTCCTCCGGGACTAAAGAGACCCAGTACTTC. Translation gives CASSSSGTKETQYF.

The chain links TRBV30 to TRBJ2-7; a possible D gene is TRBD1 (6 bases). The CDR3 has 15 amino acids. Germline V gene sequence: CDR1 GTSNPN, CDR2 SVGIG (reference sequence). Trimming removed 0 bases from V and 3 bases from J, with 15 bases in between. CDR3 protein: CAWSVRLGRGYEQYF. In DNA form, the CDR3 reads TGTGCCTGGAGTGTACGTTTGGGCAGGGGCTACGAGCAGTACTTC.

V is TRBV27 and J is TRBJ2-1, with TRBD2 identical over 16 bases. V trimming: 5 bases; J trimming: 10 bases; junction bases outside the gene matches: 14. The CDR3 sequence is 18 residues long. The germline V gene has CDR1 MNHEY and CDR2 SMNVEV (reference sequence). In DNA, the CDR3 is TGTGCCAGCAGTGGCGGGACTAGCGGGAGGGCCGGACGTTACGAGCAGTTCTTC. This sequence encodes CASSGGTSGRAGRYEQFF.

This clone was detected only a few times. CDR3 loop: CASSPGGGNQPQHF. The DNA of the CDR3 is TGCGCCAGCAGCCCGGGGGGAGGCAATCAGCCCCAGCATTTT. The V and J genes are TRBV5-1 and TRBJ1-5; tentatively, D is TRBD1 (5 bases). The V gene's germline CDR1 is SGHRS and CDR2 YFSETQ. The CDR3 loop spans 14 amino acids. The germline V and J ends were trimmed by 4 bases and 2 bases, with 10 bases remaining between them.

The V call is TRBV5-1, the J call TRBJ2-7; possible D gene TRBD2, 6 bases. Germline V CDR1 and CDR2: SGHRS, YFSETQ. Trimming took off 0 bases at V and 5 bases at J, with 18 bases between the two ends. This CDR3 region has 16 residues. The CDR3 DNA sequence: TGCGCCAGCAGCTTGGCCGGAGGGAAGGGTTTCGACGAGCAGTACTTC. It is translated as CASSLAGGKGFDEQYF. Full variable domain (rest looked up from reference TRBV5-1 and TRBJ2-7): KAGVTQTPRYLIKTRGQQVTLSCSPISGHRSVSWYQQTPGQGLQFLFEYFSETQRNKGNFPGRFSGRQFSNSRSEMNVSTLELGDSALYLCASSLAGGKGFDEQYFGPGTRLTVT.

This chain uses TRBV4-1 with TRBJ2-7, with TRBD1 identical over 10 bases. Germline CDR1 is MGHRA and CDR2 is YSYEKL. CDR3 length: 15 residues. With 4 bases clipped from V and 0 bases from J, the junction kept 3 bases outside the gene matches. This chain's CDR3 is CASSPGQGDSYEQYF. In DNA form, the CDR3 reads TGCGCCAGCAGCCCTGGACAGGGGGACTCCTACGAGCAGTACTTC.

The chain has TRBV11-2 and TRBJ2-4, with D perhaps TRBD2 (7 bases). Trimming took off 2 bases at V and 7 bases at J, with 21 bases between the two ends. The CDR3 runs to 17 residues. Germline V lookup: CDR1 SGHAT, CDR2 FQNNGV. CDR3 bases: TGTGCCAGCAGCTTACTCCCGCGTACGGGGGGCGCCAACATTCAGTACTTC. Translation: CASSLLPRTGGANIQYF.

This rearrangement joins TRBV7-8 to TRBJ2-3, with D unresolved. This CDR3 is built from 14 residues. Germline V gene lookup returns CDR1 SGHVS and CDR2 FQNEAQ. V was shortened by 5 bases and J by 4 bases, with 13 bases between the two germline ends. The CDR3 region has the DNA TGTGCCAGCAGCCGAGAAAGGCAGGCAGATACGCAGTATTTT. Translated: CASSRERQADTQYF.

This chain joins TRBV6-1 and TRBJ1-4; no reliable D call. The CDR3 loop spans 16 amino acids. In germline, CDR1 is MNHNS, CDR2 SASEGT. The germline V and J ends were trimmed by 1 base and 4 bases, with 13 bases remaining between them. The CDR3 spells CASSEVLGRRNEKLFF. The CDR3 region has the DNA TGTGCCAGCAGTGAAGTGTTGGGCAGGCGTAATGAAAAACTGTTTTTT.

This chain uses TRBV7-2 with TRBJ1-5; D might be TRBD1 (6 bases). The CDR3 sequence is 17 residues long. The germline gives CDR1 SGHTA, CDR2 FQGNSA. V was clipped by 3 bases and J by 7 bases, with 22 bases between them. The CDR3 coding sequence is TGTGCCAGCAGCTTGGGGTGGGGGCGAGGGAGTAACCAGCCCCAGCATTTT. Translated: CASSLGWGRGSNQPQHF.

The chain joins TRBV20-1 to TRBJ1-1; D might be TRBD1 (5 bases). V gave up 3 bases and J gave up 3 bases, with 11 bases separating them. Germline lookup yields CDR1 DFQATT and CDR2 SNEGSKA (reference sequence). The CDR3 covers 13 residues. The CDR3 DNA reads TGCAGTGCTAGTGTACAGGCGCACACTGAAGCTTTCTTT. Protein sequence: CSASVQAHTEAFF.

This rearrangement joins TRBV10-1 to TRBJ1-1; weak D call: TRBD1 (5 bases). V shed 4 bases and J shed 1 base, with 7 bases lying between them. The CDR3 is 13 residues long. Germline V gene data show CDR1 as WNHNN and CDR2 as SYGVQD (reference sequence). CDR3 loop: CASSAGTNTEAFF. The CDR3 DNA follows: TGCGCCAGCAGTGCAGGGACGAACACTGAAGCTTTCTTT.

The rearrangement links TRBV27 to TRBJ2-5, with 10 bases matching TRBD2. CDR1 and CDR2 from the germline V gene are MNHEY and SMNVEV (reference sequence). V trimming: 5 bases; J trimming: 3 bases; junction bases outside the gene matches: 3. This CDR3 has 14 amino acids. CDR3 in DNA: TGTGCCAGCAGTCCCGGACTAGCGGAAGAGACCCAGTACTTC. Its protein is CASSPGLAEETQYF.

The chain combines TRBV12-5 with TRBJ1-2, with D uncertain. The germline V gene has CDR1 LGHNT and CDR2 FRNRAP. Trimming pared 1 base from V and 5 bases from J, leaving 8 bases between. The CDR3 covers 13 residues. Here the CDR3 reads CASGLEGGYGYTF. The CDR3 DNA sequence: TGTGCTAGTGGTTTGGAGGGCGGGTATGGCTACACCTTC.

This clone was counted a few times. The chain combines TRBV18 with TRBJ2-1, with TRBD2 matching 12 bases. Germline assignment: CDR1 KGHSH and CDR2 LQKENI. This CDR3 comprises 15 residues. J lost 5 bases, V lost 4 bases, and 3 bases had no gene match. CDR3 in DNA: TGTGCCAGCTCACAGACTAGCGGGAGTAACAATGAGCAGTTCTTC. Translating it yields CASSQTSGSNNEQFF.

The chain recombines TRBV11-3 with TRBJ2-7; TRBD2 aligns across 13 bases. The CDR3 extends over 15 amino acids. CDR1 and CDR2 from the germline V gene are SGHNT and YENEEA. The J segment lost 3 bases and the V segment lost 5 bases, leaving 4 bases of the junction unmatched. Here the CDR3 reads CASSRGLAGVYEQYF. As DNA, the CDR3 is TGTGCCAGCAGCCGCGGACTAGCGGGGGTCTACGAGCAGTACTTC.

The rearrangement uses TRBV24-1 and TRBJ1-4; no clear D gene. Trimming removed 4 bases at V and 5 bases at J, with 10 bases between. The germline gives CDR1 KGHDR, CDR2 SFDVKD. The CDR3 spans 14 residues. The CDR3 nucleotides read TGTGCCACCAGTGAGGGCAGACGGAATGAAAAACTGTTTTTT. Residues: CATSEGRRNEKLFF.

The chain carries TRBV6-5 and TRBJ2-7, with 9 bases aligning to TRBD1. This CDR3 is 13 amino acids long. CDR1 is MNHEY and CDR2 is SVGAGI in the germline V gene. V was clipped by 4 bases and J by 7 bases; unmatched bases: 5. The CDR3 DNA follows: TGTGCCAGCAGTTGGGACAGGGTTAGGGAGCAGTACTTC. Translation gives CASSWDRVREQYF.

The V gene is TRBV10-3, the J gene TRBJ1-1; 7 bases are shared with TRBD1. Germline V gives CDR1 ENHRY, CDR2 SYGVKD. This CDR3 is 14 amino acids long. V trimming: 6 bases; J trimming: 0 bases; junction bases outside the gene matches: 4. The CDR3 here is CAISPTGLNTEAFF. The DNA for the CDR3 is TGTGCCATCAGCCCGACAGGGCTGAACACTGAAGCTTTCTTT.

The chain couples TRBV5-4 to TRBJ2-7, with a possible D match to TRBD2 (6 bases). V gave up 5 bases and J gave up 0 bases, with 15 bases separating them. CDR3 length: 15 amino acids. Germline assignment: CDR1 SGHNT and CDR2 YYREEE (reference sequence). CDR3 DNA: TGTGCCAGCAGTCTGGAGGCGGGGAGCTCCTACGAGCAGTACTTC. This gives the protein CASSLEAGSSYEQYF.

The chain joins TRBV6-5 to TRBJ2-1; TRBD1 matches 9 bases. V was pared by 6 bases and J by 6 bases, with 3 bases of the junction left unmatched. CDR1 is MNHEY, CDR2 SVGAGI, per germline. This CDR3 region has 13 residues. DNA of the CDR3: TGTGCCAGCAGACCGGGACAGGGCAATGAGCAGTTCTTC. Translation gives CASRPGQGNEQFF.